A single T cell receptor beta chain is shown here with its context. The assay was immunoSEQ multiplex PCR, and TCRdb's table has in-frame clones only and misses some. The sample carries fewer than 400,000 clones, around 90% recorded once. This sample is drawn from a study of blood T cell repertoires in COVID-19. Study-level background: Specimens from acute and convalescent COVID-19 originated in the United States, Italy and Spain.

J gave up 9 bases and V 5 bases, and 14 bases lay outside the gene matches. The germline V gene has CDR1 MDHEN and CDR2 SYDVKM. The CDR3 covers 15 residues. Participants were aged about 18 to 90 years, lived in 20 to 25 US areas, and enrolled virtually. Recovery among Cohort 3 donors was established by two negative PCRs, clearance, or symptom resolution. The sample was PBMCs or T cells enriched from blood (not recorded which). The source is a man aged 55 to 69 who had recovered from COVID-19. V gene TRBV28 combines with J gene TRBJ2-3; 7 bases align to TRBD1. The CDR3 region has the DNA TGTGCCAGCAGTCCGATTAATACCGCGACAGGGACGCAGTATTTT. Protein: CASSPINTATGTQYF.